The clone carrying this T cell receptor beta chain was detected many times. Its antigen is unknown. This sample stems from a study of blood T cells in healthy people across ages. Each sample provided at least 5 micrograms of extracted total RNA. From germline, CDR1 is DFQATT and CDR2 SNEGSKA (reference sequence). V was trimmed by 3 bases and J by 1 base, leaving 17 bases between them. CDR3 size: 16 residues. Primed by a sample-barcoded 5' primer and a J-beta primer mix, a second PCR proceeded for roughly 7 to 12 cycles. TCRdb reanalysed the 5' RACE reads using MiXCR and keeps one entry per CDR3 protein. The table lists around 850,000 distinct CDR3 sequences, about 36% of them singletons. Findings of the study overall: Higher diversity, along with more naive CD4+ cells, distinguished long-lived donors from aged donors.

Sequenced: blood. The rearrangement uses TRBV20-1 and TRBJ2-3, with D perhaps TRBD2 (5 bases). This TCR derives from a man between 18 and 35 years old in good health. The CDR3 sequence: CSASRRRGSRTDTQYF. DNA of the CDR3: TGCAGTGCTAGTAGGAGGAGAGGGTCCCGCACAGATACGCAGTATTTT.